Listed here are 9 T cell receptor beta chains from one sample, sequenced in a study of cytomegalovirus exposure and HLA in healthy donors. PCR was performed using 60 Vbeta and 13 Jbeta primers. Clones were read by immunoSEQ multiplex PCR, and TCRdb kept only the in-frame ones, dropping some. This sample has under 200,000 clones; around 82% occur once, and the top ten carry around 2.2%. Input material: PBMCs. These receptors all stem from a man in his 60s in good health and CMV-seronegative.

This chain uses TRBV7-2 with TRBJ2-7, with TRBD2 matching 11 bases. Germline trimming cut 6 bases from V and 1 base from J; bases unmatched to any gene: 8. This CDR3 contains 16 residues. Per germline, CDR1 SGHTA and CDR2 FQGNSA. The CDR3: CASSHSGTSGSYEQYF. CDR3 DNA: TGTGCCAGCAGTCACTCCGGGACTAGCGGTTCCTACGAGCAGTACTTC.

The V call is TRBV6-5, the J call TRBJ1-4, with a possible D match to TRBD1 (6 bases). Germline V gene data show CDR1 as MNHEY and CDR2 as SVGAGI. Trimming took off 2 bases at V and 6 bases at J, with 16 bases between the two ends. CDR3 length: 16 residues. CDR3 sequence reads: CASSYGAGVGDEKLFF. CDR3 bases: TGTGCCAGCAGTTACGGTGCAGGGGTAGGGGATGAAAAACTGTTTTTT.

The genes are TRBV29-1 and TRBJ2-6; a possible D gene is TRBD1 (5 bases). This CDR3 comprises 17 residues. Trimming removed 0 bases at V and 0 bases at J, with 12 bases between. CDR1 SQVTM and CDR2 ANQGSEA come from the germline V gene. This CDR3 is CSVEDRPDNSGANVLTF. The CDR3 DNA sequence: TGCAGCGTTGAAGACCGCCCGGACAACTCTGGGGCCAACGTCCTGACTTTC.

The chain couples TRBV5-1 to TRBJ1-2; 7 bases fit TRBD1. Germline values: CDR1 SGHRS, CDR2 YFSETQ. The CDR3 runs 15 residues. V gave up 1 base and J gave up 4 bases; unmatched junction bases: 7. Here the CDR3 reads CASSLTGDSSYGYTF. For the CDR3, the DNA is TGCGCCAGCAGCTTGACGGGGGACAGCAGCTATGGCTACACCTTC.

This clone was recorded a few times. This chain links TRBV19 with TRBJ1-1; TRBD1 matches 7 bases. V lost 6 bases and J lost 0; bases outside the gene matches: 4. The CDR3 covers 14 residues. Germline V gene sequence: CDR1 LNHDA, CDR2 SQIVND (reference sequence). CDR3 sequence (DNA): TGTGCCAGTAGCGGGACAGCCTTGAACACTGAAGCTTTCTTT. Its protein is CASSGTALNTEAFF.

This sequence joins TRBV2 and TRBJ2-1; perhaps TRBD2 as D (7 bases). CDR3 length equals 13 residues. Germline V CDR1 and CDR2: SNHLY, FYNNEI. Trimming left V 8 bases short and J 6 bases short, with 14 bases between. The CDR3 region has the DNA TGTGCCAGCCCCTTGAGGGGGGGCAATGAGCAGTTCTTC. It specifies CASPLRGGNEQFF.

As for this clone: Germline and junction disagree at one end, which may indicate a read error. This chain joins TRBV15 and TRBJ1-5, with D uncertain. Germline-derived CDR1 and CDR2 are LNHNV and YYDKDF (reference sequence). The CDR3 has 13 residues. The CDR3 here is CATAGQLDQPQNF. The CDR3 nucleotides are TGTGCCACCGCGGGTCAGCTGGATCAGCCCCAGAATTTT.

The gene calls are TRBV18 and TRBJ2-5, with D possibly being TRBD1 (5 bases). The CDR3 spans 13 residues. Germline V lookup: CDR1 KGHSH, CDR2 LQKENI. Between the trimmed V and J ends, which lost 3 bases and 5 bases, there was a span of 10 bases. CDR3 bases: TGTGCCAGCTCACCGAGAAAGGGGGAGACCCAGTACTTC. Amino acids: CASSPRKGETQYF.

V is TRBV28 and J is TRBJ2-3, with TRBD1 matching over 8 bases. Looked up from germline, CDR1 is MDHEN and CDR2 is SYDVKM. V lost 3 bases to trimming and J lost 4 bases; unmatched junction nucleotides: 6. The length of the CDR3 is 15 residues. The CDR3 sequence: CASSFYGRGPDTQYF. The CDR3 DNA follows: TGTGCCAGCAGTTTTTATGGCAGGGGGCCAGATACGCAGTATTTT.